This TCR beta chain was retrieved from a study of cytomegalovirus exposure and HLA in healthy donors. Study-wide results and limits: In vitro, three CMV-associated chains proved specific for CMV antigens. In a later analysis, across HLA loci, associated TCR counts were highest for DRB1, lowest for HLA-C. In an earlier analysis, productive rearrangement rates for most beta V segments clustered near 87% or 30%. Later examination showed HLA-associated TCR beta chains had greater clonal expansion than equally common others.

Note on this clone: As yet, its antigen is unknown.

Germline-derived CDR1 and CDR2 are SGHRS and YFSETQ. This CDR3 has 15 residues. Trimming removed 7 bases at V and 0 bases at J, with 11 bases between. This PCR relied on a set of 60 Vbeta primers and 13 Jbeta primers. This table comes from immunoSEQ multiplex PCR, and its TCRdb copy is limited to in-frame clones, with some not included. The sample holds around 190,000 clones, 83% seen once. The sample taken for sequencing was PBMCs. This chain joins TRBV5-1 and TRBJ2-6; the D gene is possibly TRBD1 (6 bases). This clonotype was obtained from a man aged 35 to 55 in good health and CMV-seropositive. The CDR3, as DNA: TGCGCCAGCCAAACAGGGAGCTCTGGGGCCAACGTCCTGACTTTC. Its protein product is CASQTGSSGANVLTF. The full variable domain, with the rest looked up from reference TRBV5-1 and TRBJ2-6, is KAGVTQTPRYLIKTRGQQVTLSCSPISGHRSVSWYQQTPGQGLQFLFEYFSETQRNKGNFPGRFSGRQFSNSRSEMNVSTLELGDSALYLCASQTGSSGANVLTFGAGSRLTVL.